Listed below are T cell receptor beta chains from one sample, sequenced in a study of CD39 and CD103 CD8 tumor-infiltrating T cells. Clones were read by immunoSEQ multiplex PCR, and TCRdb kept only the in-frame ones, dropping some. The sample yields a few thousand clones, less than 65% seen once. The sample taken for sequencing was CD39- CD103- CD8+ T cells sorted from the tumor. These receptors came from a human donor with head and neck squamous cell carcinoma. The CDR3 runs from the conserved cysteine through the conserved F or W. Each record gives: J gene, D gene, V gene, clone size, CDR3 protein, CDR3 DNA. D genes are given only for firm matches. Clone size is stated in some rows and not others, as once, few, many or a class when expanded.

>TRBJ2-5|.|TRBV15|.
CATSTSGAWETQYF
TGTGCCACCAGCACCTCGGGGGCGTGGGAGACCCAGTACTTC
>TRBJ2-7|.|TRBV21-1|.
CASSQGQTYEQYF
TGTGCCAGCAGCCAGGGACAGACCTACGAGCAGTACTTC
>TRBJ2-7|TRBD2|TRBV18|.
CASSPASGGAPSYEQYF
TGTGCCAGCTCACCAGCCAGCGGGGGGGCTCCGTCGTACGAGCAGTACTTC
>TRBJ2-1|.|TRBV4-3|.
CASSQDTGYEQFF
TGCGCCAGCAGCCAAGATACAGGATATGAGCAGTTCTTC
>TRBJ2-5|TRBD2|TRBV7-3|.
CASSLTVLGSGEDQETQYF
TGTGCCAGCAGCTTAACTGTCTTGGGCAGCGGGGAAGACCAAGAGACCCAGTACTTC
>TRBJ1-1|.|TRBV15|.
CATSMFGGTEAFF
TGTGCCACCAGCATGTTTGGAGGAACTGAAGCTTTCTTT
>TRBJ2-5|.|TRBV28|.
CASSLSRVEKETQYF
TGTGCCAGCAGTTTAAGTAGGGTGGAAAAGGAGACCCAGTACTTC
>TRBJ2-5|TRBD2|TRBV28|.
CASSPWGSGGPGRETQYF
TGTGCCAGCAGTCCATGGGGTAGCGGGGGGCCCGGTCGAGAGACCCAGTACTTC
>TRBJ1-2|.|TRBV7-6|once
CASSLSGVYGYTF
TGTGCCAGCAGCTTGTCAGGGGTGTATGGCTACACCTTC
>TRBJ2-7|TRBD1|TRBV28|.
CASRVDRGASEQYF
TGTGCCAGCAGGGTAGACAGGGGAGCGTCCGAGCAGTACTTC
>TRBJ2-5|.|TRBV4-1|medium-sized
CASSGDGETQYF
TGCGCCAGCAGCGGGGACGGCGAGACCCAGTACTTC
>TRBJ1-4|TRBD1|TRBV9|.
CASSARDRGRINEKLFF
TGTGCCAGCAGCGCCCGGGACAGGGGGCGGATTAATGAAAAACTGTTTTTT
>TRBJ2-5|.|TRBV7-6|few
CASSLDFTGQETQYF
TGTGCCAGCAGCTTAGATTTTACCGGTCAAGAGACCCAGTACTTC
>TRBJ2-7|TRBD1|TRBV19|.
CASSPTGSEQYF
TGTGCCAGTAGTCCGACAGGGTCCGAGCAGTACTTC
>TRBJ2-1|TRBD2|TRBV2|.
CASWNSAGGHSYNEQFF
TGTGCCAGCTGGAATTCGGCGGGGGGCCACTCCTACAATGAGCAGTTCTTC
>TRBJ2-1|.|TRBV5-6|.
CASREGPNTEAYNEQFF
TGTGCCAGCAGAGAGGGCCCGAACACGGAGGCCTACAATGAGCAGTTCTTC
>TRBJ1-2|.|TRBV7-3|.
CASSSVGGVGGYTF
TGTGCCAGCAGCTCCGTTGGGGGTGTCGGAGGCTACACCTTC
>TRBJ2-7|.|TRBV7-8|.
CASSHAGYEQYF
TGTGCCAGCAGCCACGCGGGCTACGAGCAGTACTTC
>TRBJ2-7|.|TRBV19|.
CASLGENSLEQYF
TGTGCCAGTCTTGGGGAGAACAGCCTCGAGCAGTACTTC
>TRBJ1-1|TRBD1|TRBV11-2|.
CASRTGGFTEAFF
TGTGCCAGCAGGACAGGGGGATTCACTGAAGCTTTCTTT
>TRBJ2-7|.|TRBV6-5|.
CASSYAQDSYEQYF
TGTGCCAGCAGTTACGCGCAGGACTCCTACGAGCAGTACTTC
>TRBJ2-7|.|TRBV7-9|.
CASSHPEDISYEQYF
TGTGCCAGCAGCCACCCCGAGGATATCTCCTACGAGCAGTACTTC
>TRBJ1-1|.|TRBV6-1|.
CASSEVPGNTEAFF
TGTGCCAGCAGTGAAGTCCCGGGGAACACTGAAGCTTTCTTT
>TRBJ1-5|.|TRBV4-3|.
CASSQDSYSNQPQHF
TGCGCCAGCAGCCAAGATTCGTATAGCAATCAGCCCCAGCATTTT
>TRBJ2-2|.|TRBV9|.
CASSVDDGELFF
TGTGCCAGCAGCGTAGATGACGGGGAGCTGTTTTTT
>TRBJ1-1|TRBD1|TRBV27|few
CASSLSPGGVLSGNTEAFF
TGTGCCAGCAGTTTATCCCCAGGGGGGGTATTGTCCGGGAACACTGAAGCTTTCTTT
>TRBJ2-7|.|TRBV28|.
CASSMDGLYEQYF
TGTGCCAGCAGCATGGACGGCCTATACGAGCAGTACTTC
>TRBJ2-3|.|TRBV11-2|.
CASSFGGDTQYF
TGTGCCAGCAGCTTCGGAGGAGATACGCAGTATTTT
>TRBJ2-1|TRBD2|TRBV28|.
CASSLFSSTSGGSSYNEQFF
TGTGCCAGCAGTTTATTCTCGAGTACTAGCGGGGGAAGCTCCTACAATGAGCAGTTCTTC
>TRBJ1-1|.|TRBV5-5|.
CASSHNRDTEAFF
TGTGCCAGCAGCCATAACAGGGACACTGAAGCTTTCTTT
>TRBJ2-7|.|TRBV28|.
CASSLSRWPYEQYF
TGTGCCAGCAGTTTATCCAGGTGGCCCTACGAGCAGTACTTC
>TRBJ2-3|TRBD2|TRBV11-2|.
CASSSLSGGIYDTQYF
TGTGCCAGCAGTTCACTCAGCGGGGGGATCTACGATACGCAGTATTTT
>TRBJ2-1|.|TRBV2|.
CASSEEGVSYNEQFF
TGTGCCAGCAGTGAGGAAGGGGTCTCCTACAATGAGCAGTTCTTC
>TRBJ2-7|.|TRBV4-2|.
CASSLAQDSYEQYF
TGTGCCAGCAGCTTAGCACAGGACTCCTACGAGCAGTACTTC
>TRBJ1-4|.|TRBV27|.
CASSSREYRAANEKLFF
TGTGCCAGCAGCTCACGGGAGTACAGGGCGGCTAATGAAAAACTGTTTTTT
>TRBJ2-1|TRBD2|TRBV6-5|.
CASGLAAYNEQFF
TGTGCCAGCGGACTAGCGGCCTACAATGAGCAGTTCTTC
>TRBJ2-7|TRBD1|TRBV9|once
CASSGDRENYEQYF
TGTGCCAGCAGCGGGGACAGGGAGAACTACGAGCAGTACTTC
>TRBJ2-3|TRBD2|TRBV11-3|few
CASSLWGGADTQYF
TGTGCCAGCAGCTTATGGGGGGGGGCAGATACGCAGTATTTT
>TRBJ2-3|.|TRBV7-2|medium-sized
CASSLAARSTDTQYF
TGTGCCAGCAGCTTAGCGGCTCGAAGCACAGATACGCAGTATTTT
>TRBJ2-5|.|TRBV7-6|few
CASSTLGTQYF
TGTGCCAGCAGTACCTTAGGGACCCAGTACTTC
>TRBJ1-1|TRBD1|TRBV9|.
CASSVVGQGALAEAFF
TGTGCCAGCAGCGTAGTCGGACAGGGGGCTTTGGCTGAAGCTTTCTTT
>TRBJ2-5|.|TRBV28|.
CASRPGLSQETQYF
TGTGCCAGCAGACCCGGACTGTCCCAAGAGACCCAGTACTTC
>TRBJ1-2|.|TRBV19|few
CASMPRGREDYGYTF
TGTGCCAGTATGCCAAGGGGCAGAGAGGACTATGGCTACACCTTC
>TRBJ1-2|.|TRBV13|.
CASSLGTGNYGYTF
TGTGCCAGCAGCTTAGGTACCGGTAACTATGGCTACACCTTC
>TRBJ1-1|.|TRBV5-1|few
CASSLEWGNTEAFF
TGCGCCAGCAGCTTGGAGTGGGGGAACACTGAAGCTTTCTTT
>TRBJ2-1|.|TRBV7-9|.
CASSLAIIPEQFF
TGTGCCAGCAGCTTAGCAATAATTCCTGAGCAGTTCTTC
>TRBJ1-1|TRBD1|TRBV2|.
CASSVPQGVVTEAFF
TGTGCCAGCAGTGTCCCGCAGGGGGTCGTCACTGAAGCTTTCTTT
>TRBJ1-2|.|TRBV11-2|few
CASSLYGGARGYTF
TGTGCCAGCAGCTTGTATGGGGGGGCGCGGGGCTACACCTTC
>TRBJ1-3|.|TRBV27|.
CASSLSGNSGNTIYF
TGTGCCAGCAGTTTATCTGGGAACTCTGGAAACACCATATATTTT
>TRBJ1-2|.|TRBV5-5|.
CASSLKFGRYGYTF
TGTGCCAGCAGCTTGAAGTTTGGGCGCTATGGCTACACCTTC
>TRBJ2-2|.|TRBV4-1|.
CASSQHQQVQDTGELFF
TGCGCCAGCAGCCAACATCAACAGGTTCAAGACACCGGGGAGCTGTTTTTT
>TRBJ2-7|.|TRBV11-2|.
CASSLAQDSYEQYF
TGTGCCAGCAGCTTAGCACAGGACTCCTACGAGCAGTACTTC
>TRBJ1-5|.|TRBV10-2|.
CASSERVGGNQPQHF
TGCGCCAGCAGTGAGAGAGTAGGAGGGAATCAGCCCCAGCATTTT
>TRBJ2-2|.|TRBV30|large
CAWAPMSTGELFF
TGTGCCTGGGCCCCCATGAGCACCGGGGAGCTGTTTTTT
>TRBJ1-4|TRBD1|TRBV7-2|.
CASSRTGTGNEKLFF
TGTGCCAGCAGCCGAACCGGGACAGGAAATGAAAAACTGTTTTTT
>TRBJ1-2|TRBD1|TRBV30|.
CAWSQHRDSPVDGYTF
TGTGCCTGGAGTCAGCACAGGGACAGCCCAGTTGATGGCTACACCTTC
>TRBJ2-3|.|TRBV11-2|.
CASSPRGAGASTDTQYF
TGTGCCAGCAGCCCCCGGGGTGCGGGGGCCAGCACAGATACGCAGTATTTT